The rows below give T cell receptor beta chains drawn from one sample of a study of cytomegalovirus exposure and HLA in healthy donors. The data were produced by immunoSEQ multiplex PCR, yet TCRdb's version contains in-frame clones alone and is incomplete. The table has roughly 150,000 clones, roughly 80% seen once. The sequenced sample consisted of PBMCs. The receptors derive from a man aged 30 to 39 in good health and CMV-seropositive. Each CDR3 is given with its conserved first and last residue. Fields, in order: V gene, J gene, clone size, CDR3 protein. Expanded clones get a size class; other rows say once, few or many, or leave the size out.

v_call: TRBV7-2; j_call: TRBJ1-2; clone_size: few; cdr3_aa: CASSLVAAPYGYTF
v_call: TRBV2; j_call: TRBJ2-5; clone_size: .; cdr3_aa: CASSGLAGETQYF
v_call: TRBV30; j_call: TRBJ2-5; clone_size: .; cdr3_aa: CAWDRARPVGETQYF
v_call: TRBV4-3; j_call: TRBJ1-4; clone_size: .; cdr3_aa: CASSFTGQPNEKLFF
v_call: TRBV21-1; j_call: TRBJ1-5; clone_size: .; cdr3_aa: CASAHRGRGQPQHF
v_call: TRBV6-5; j_call: TRBJ1-5; clone_size: .; cdr3_aa: CASSPLAGTGGPQHF
v_call: TRBV6-5; j_call: TRBJ2-1; clone_size: .; cdr3_aa: CASNLKEGNEQFF
v_call: TRBV6-5; j_call: TRBJ1-4; clone_size: .; cdr3_aa: CASSREVFEKLFF
v_call: TRBV30; j_call: TRBJ1-1; clone_size: .; cdr3_aa: CAWSPLSGGNTEAFF
v_call: TRBV18; j_call: TRBJ1-1; clone_size: .; cdr3_aa: CASSPTGGDTEAFF
v_call: TRBV4-3; j_call: TRBJ1-1; clone_size: .; cdr3_aa: CASSQGTGPFGTEAFF
v_call: TRBV15; j_call: TRBJ1-1; clone_size: .; cdr3_aa: CATSTRQGTEAFF
v_call: TRBV10-1; j_call: TRBJ2-2; clone_size: .; cdr3_aa: CASSEVDTGELFF
v_call: TRBV9; j_call: TRBJ2-7; clone_size: .; cdr3_aa: CASSVTGTSYEQYF
v_call: TRBV11-3; j_call: TRBJ1-4; clone_size: .; cdr3_aa: CASSPGTATNEKLFF
v_call: TRBV6-1; j_call: TRBJ1-5; clone_size: .; cdr3_aa: CASRTRGIGNQPQHF
v_call: TRBV4-1; j_call: TRBJ2-1; clone_size: .; cdr3_aa: CASSHAPGQESSYNEQFF
v_call: TRBV5-4; j_call: TRBJ1-4; clone_size: .; cdr3_aa: CASSLGTGEKLFF
v_call: TRBV5-6; j_call: TRBJ1-4; clone_size: .; cdr3_aa: CASSTGPNRGPPTNEKLFF
v_call: TRBV7-2; j_call: TRBJ2-1; clone_size: .; cdr3_aa: CASSRSDRGVSYNEQFF
v_call: TRBV6-5; j_call: TRBJ1-2; clone_size: .; cdr3_aa: CASSYGQGSFYGYTF
v_call: TRBV5-1; j_call: TRBJ2-7; clone_size: .; cdr3_aa: CAGSQGIGYEQYF
v_call: TRBV4-3; j_call: TRBJ2-2; clone_size: .; cdr3_aa: CASSQEEGFANTGELFF
v_call: TRBV7-9; j_call: TRBJ2-1; clone_size: .; cdr3_aa: CASSLGTPSSYNEQFF
v_call: TRBV25-1; j_call: TRBJ1-3; clone_size: .; cdr3_aa: CASSEVTGPGNTIYF
v_call: TRBV5-6; j_call: TRBJ2-3; clone_size: .; cdr3_aa: CASRSLDRGFDTQYF
v_call: TRBV6-5; j_call: TRBJ2-7; clone_size: .; cdr3_aa: CAISEGRDYEQYF
v_call: TRBV4-2; j_call: TRBJ2-7; clone_size: .; cdr3_aa: CASSQVPSGEQYF
v_call: TRBV27; j_call: TRBJ1-4; clone_size: .; cdr3_aa: CASSASRGGNEKLFF
v_call: TRBV6-4; j_call: TRBJ1-3; clone_size: .; cdr3_aa: CASIDRAGNTIYF
v_call: TRBV15; j_call: TRBJ2-7; clone_size: .; cdr3_aa: CATSRGRGGNYEQYF
v_call: TRBV6-5; j_call: TRBJ2-5; clone_size: .; cdr3_aa: CASSPPGAETQYF
v_call: TRBV6-6; j_call: TRBJ2-1; clone_size: .; cdr3_aa: CASSYSTSAYNEQFF
v_call: TRBV9; j_call: TRBJ1-5; clone_size: .; cdr3_aa: CASSGQGISQPQHF
v_call: TRBV5-6; j_call: TRBJ2-5; clone_size: .; cdr3_aa: CASSSWGGYQETQYF
v_call: TRBV4-1; j_call: TRBJ2-7; clone_size: .; cdr3_aa: CASSQQTGRGERRYF
v_call: TRBV4-3; j_call: TRBJ2-6; clone_size: once; cdr3_aa: CASSQESGSGANVLTF
v_call: TRBV15; j_call: TRBJ2-3; clone_size: .; cdr3_aa: CATSRGGQGRHADTQYF
v_call: TRBV6-5; j_call: TRBJ1-6; clone_size: few; cdr3_aa: CASSYRGNSPLHF
v_call: TRBV7-9; j_call: TRBJ2-1; clone_size: .; cdr3_aa: CASSLAILVFRDNEQFF
v_call: TRBV27; j_call: TRBJ1-5; clone_size: .; cdr3_aa: CASSSTDREGNQPQHF
v_call: TRBV4-3; j_call: TRBJ2-3; clone_size: .; cdr3_aa: CASSQEDRSVTDTQYF
v_call: TRBV9; j_call: TRBJ1-5; clone_size: .; cdr3_aa: CASSPDGGLFDSNQPQHF
v_call: TRBV7-6; j_call: TRBJ2-1; clone_size: .; cdr3_aa: CASSPGGGEQFF
v_call: TRBV9; j_call: TRBJ2-5; clone_size: once; cdr3_aa: CASSEDREQETQYF
v_call: TRBV2; j_call: TRBJ2-2; clone_size: .; cdr3_aa: CASTGQGTGELFF
v_call: TRBV9; j_call: TRBJ1-1; clone_size: .; cdr3_aa: CASSALTGGRTEAFF
v_call: TRBV7-2; j_call: TRBJ2-1; clone_size: .; cdr3_aa: CASSSYTSGAGEQFF
v_call: TRBV30; j_call: TRBJ2-7; clone_size: .; cdr3_aa: CAWSVPRLNSYEQYF
v_call: TRBV23-1; j_call: TRBJ1-1; clone_size: .; cdr3_aa: CASSRLNTEAFF
v_call: TRBV29-1; j_call: TRBJ2-7; clone_size: .; cdr3_aa: CSVTAQGAGEQYF
v_call: TRBV18; j_call: TRBJ2-2; clone_size: few; cdr3_aa: CASSPPLRRGSRTGELFF
v_call: TRBV5-6; j_call: TRBJ1-1; clone_size: .; cdr3_aa: CASSFTSGSLNTEAFF
v_call: TRBV30; j_call: TRBJ2-3; clone_size: .; cdr3_aa: CAWSTSGGAGTQYF
v_call: TRBV6-5; j_call: TRBJ2-7; clone_size: .; cdr3_aa: CASSTDRPYEQYF
v_call: TRBV11-2; j_call: TRBJ2-1; clone_size: .; cdr3_aa: CASSLGDRNEQFF
v_call: TRBV5-4; j_call: TRBJ2-1; clone_size: .; cdr3_aa: CASSSNTNEQFF
v_call: TRBV5-1; j_call: TRBJ2-1; clone_size: .; cdr3_aa: CASSSAGYEQFF